This T cell receptor (beta chain) was captured by sequencing in a study of blood T cell repertoires in COVID-19. Overall study context: The study drew acute and convalescent COVID-19 samples from the United States, Italy and Spain. In each case, the material was cDNA or gDNA derived from T cells, B-cell-depleted T cells, or PBMCs.

This clone was picked up a small number of times. Under the authors' procedure: Estimation of nucleated cell counts was performed using reference gene primer amplification. Profiled with immunoSEQ multiplex PCR; TCRdb holds only in-frame clones, not every one. Clonal size and the V and J genes are those of that table, whereas D and trimming came from the DNA. The sample has about 140,000 clones; 60% to 85% are singletons. CDR3 length: 14 amino acids. Germline assignment: CDR1 SGHNT and CDR2 YYREEE (reference sequence). V was cut by 0 bases and J by 3 bases, with 9 bases left in between. The receptor's source is a man aged 45 to 65 with acute or convalescent COVID-19. The sample taken for sequencing was peripheral blood. V gene TRBV5-4 combines with J gene TRBJ1-2; tentatively, D is TRBD1 (6 bases). The CDR3 region has the DNA TGTGCCAGCAGCTTGGACAGGGAACACTATGGCTACACCTTC. This gives the protein CASSLDREHYGYTF.